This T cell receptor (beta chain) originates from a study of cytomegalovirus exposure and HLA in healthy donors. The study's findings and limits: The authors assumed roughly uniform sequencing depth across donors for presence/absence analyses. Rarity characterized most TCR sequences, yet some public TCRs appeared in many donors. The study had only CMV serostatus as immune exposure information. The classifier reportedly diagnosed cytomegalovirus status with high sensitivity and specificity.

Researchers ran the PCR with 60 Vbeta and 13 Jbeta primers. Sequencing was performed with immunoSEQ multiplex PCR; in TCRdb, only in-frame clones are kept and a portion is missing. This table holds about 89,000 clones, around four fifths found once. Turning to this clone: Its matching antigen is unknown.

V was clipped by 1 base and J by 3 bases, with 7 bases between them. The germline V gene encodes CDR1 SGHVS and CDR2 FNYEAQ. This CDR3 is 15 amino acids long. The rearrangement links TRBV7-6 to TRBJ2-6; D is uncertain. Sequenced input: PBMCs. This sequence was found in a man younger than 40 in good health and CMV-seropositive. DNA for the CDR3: TGTGCCAGCAGCTTAGGAGTAAGTGGGGCCAACGTCCTGACTTTC. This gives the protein CASSLGVSGANVLTF.